The 6 T cell receptor beta chains listed next were all sequenced from one sample in a study of cytomegalovirus exposure and HLA in healthy donors. Use of 60 Vbeta and 13 Jbeta primers characterized the PCR. TCRdb keeps only in-frame clones here, not all; method: immunoSEQ multiplex PCR. Of 110,000 to 150,000 clones detected, about 80% appear once; the ten largest clones hold around 4.5%. The source material was PBMCs. Receptor source: a middle-aged man in good health and CMV-seropositive.

The chain combines TRBV7-8 with TRBJ1-3, with D hard to call. This CDR3 comprises 16 residues. Trimming took 2 bases from V and 0 from J, leaving 11 bases between them. Germline lookup yields CDR1 SGHVS and CDR2 FQNEAQ. CDR3 region: CASSLIFESSGNTIYF. CDR3 DNA: TGTGCCAGCAGCTTAATATTTGAGAGCTCTGGAAACACCATATATTTT.

The chain is built from TRBV19 and TRBJ1-5; 7 bases agree with TRBD1. Germline V gene sequence: CDR1 LNHDA, CDR2 SQIVND (reference sequence). The CDR3 spans 13 residues. V dropped 4 bases and J dropped 4; count of bases not matched to a gene: 1. DNA of the CDR3: TGTGCCAGTAGTAAGACAGGGAATCAGCCCCAGCATTTT. This translates into CASSKTGNQPQHF.

This clone has a single count. The rearrangement joins TRBV30 to TRBJ2-2; D perhaps matches TRBD2 (5 bases). The CDR3 spans 15 residues. CDR1 is GTSNPN, CDR2 SVGIG, per germline (reference sequence). V was trimmed by 3 bases and J by 7 bases, leaving 18 bases between them. In DNA, the CDR3 is TGTGCCTGGAGGGTTGGACTCTTACCCGACGGGGAGCTGTTTTTT. Protein sequence: CAWRVGLLPDGELFF.

In its sample, this clone was seen once. The chain recombines TRBV7-9 with TRBJ1-2; the D gene is possibly TRBD1 (5 bases). Trimming took off 3 bases at V and 4 bases at J, with 12 bases between the two ends. Germline loops: CDR1 SEHNR, CDR2 FQNEAQ (reference sequence). The CDR3 consists of 14 residues. The CDR3 DNA is TGTGCCAGCAGCTTTCTAGGGGTCGGCTATGGCTACACCTTC. Residues: CASSFLGVGYGYTF.

V and J are TRBV7-8 and TRBJ1-1, with D unclear. V was cut by 1 base and J by 4 bases, with 13 bases left in between. Per the germline V gene, CDR1 is SGHVS and CDR2 is FQNEAQ. CDR3 length: 15 amino acids. The DNA of the CDR3 is TGTGCCAGCAGCTTAGGACTATTGGGTAGCACTGAAGCTTTCTTT. Its translation: CASSLGLLGSTEAFF.

The rearrangement joins TRBV6-5 to TRBJ1-5, with a weak D call TRBD1 (6 bases). V lost 2 bases to trimming and J lost 5 bases, with 13 bases between them. Germline V CDR1 and CDR2: MNHEY, SVGAGI. The CDR3 extends over 15 amino acids. In DNA form, the CDR3 reads TGTGCCAGCAGTTACGGGCAGGGGTGGGATCAGCCCCAGCATTTT. It encodes CASSYGQGWDQPQHF.